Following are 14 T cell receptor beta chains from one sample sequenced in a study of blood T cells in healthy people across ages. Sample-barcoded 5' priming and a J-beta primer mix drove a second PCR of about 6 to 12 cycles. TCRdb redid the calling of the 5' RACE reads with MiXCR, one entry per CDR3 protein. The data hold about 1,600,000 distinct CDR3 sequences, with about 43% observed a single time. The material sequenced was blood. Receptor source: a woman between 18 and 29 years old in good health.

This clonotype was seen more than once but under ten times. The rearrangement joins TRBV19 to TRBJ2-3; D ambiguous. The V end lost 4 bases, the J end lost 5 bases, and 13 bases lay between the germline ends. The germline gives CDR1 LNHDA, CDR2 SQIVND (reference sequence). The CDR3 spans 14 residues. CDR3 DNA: TGTGCCAGTAGTAACCCAAACTGGGGAGATACGCAGTATTTT. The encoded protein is CASSNPNWGDTQYF.

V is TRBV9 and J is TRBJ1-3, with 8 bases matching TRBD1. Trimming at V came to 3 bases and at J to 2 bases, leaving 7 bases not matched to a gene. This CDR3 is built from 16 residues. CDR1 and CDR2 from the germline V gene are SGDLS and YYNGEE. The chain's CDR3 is CASSAAGTGPGNTIYF. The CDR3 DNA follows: TGTGCCAGCAGCGCAGCCGGGACAGGTCCTGGAAACACCATATATTTT.

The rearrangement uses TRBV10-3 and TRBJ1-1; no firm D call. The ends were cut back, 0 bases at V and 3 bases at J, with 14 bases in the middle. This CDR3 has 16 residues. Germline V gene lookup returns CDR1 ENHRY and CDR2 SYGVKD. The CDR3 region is CAISESFVGVDTEAFF. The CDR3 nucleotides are TGTGCCATCAGTGAGTCTTTCGTGGGTGTGGACACTGAAGCTTTCTTT.

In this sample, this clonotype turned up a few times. The CDR3 DNA reads as TGTGCCACCAGTGATCCCGCGGGGTCCGGGCGTGAGCAAGAGACCCAGTACTTC. Translating it yields CATSDPAGSGREQETQYF. This chain connects TRBV24-1 to TRBJ2-5; a possible D gene is TRBD2 (6 bases). The CDR3 contains 18 residues. CDR1 and CDR2 (germline): KGHDR, SFDVKD. V lost 3 bases, J lost 2 bases, and 21 bases lay in between.

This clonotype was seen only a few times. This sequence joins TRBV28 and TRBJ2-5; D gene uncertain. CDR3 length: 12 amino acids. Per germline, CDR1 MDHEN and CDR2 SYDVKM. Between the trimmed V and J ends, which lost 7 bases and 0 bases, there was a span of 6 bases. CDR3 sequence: CASISDQETQYF. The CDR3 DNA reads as TGTGCCAGCATTTCAGACCAAGAGACCCAGTACTTC.

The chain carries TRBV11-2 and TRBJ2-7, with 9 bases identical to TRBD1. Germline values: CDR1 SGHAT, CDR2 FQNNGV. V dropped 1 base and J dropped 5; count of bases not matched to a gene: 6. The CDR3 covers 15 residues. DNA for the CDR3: TGTGCCAGCAGCTTAGGTACAGGGGGCTTAAACGAGCAGTACTTC. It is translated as CASSLGTGGLNEQYF.

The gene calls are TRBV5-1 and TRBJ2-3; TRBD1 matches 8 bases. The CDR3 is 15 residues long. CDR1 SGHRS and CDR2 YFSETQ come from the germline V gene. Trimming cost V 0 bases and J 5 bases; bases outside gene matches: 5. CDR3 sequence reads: CASSLDQGALDTQYF. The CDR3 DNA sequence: TGCGCCAGCAGCTTGGATCAGGGGGCCCTAGATACGCAGTATTTT.

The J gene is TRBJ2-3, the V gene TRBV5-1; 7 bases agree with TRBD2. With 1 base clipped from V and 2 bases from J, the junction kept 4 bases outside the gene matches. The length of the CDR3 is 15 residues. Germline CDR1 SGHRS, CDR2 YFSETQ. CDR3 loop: CASSLTAGLTDTQYF. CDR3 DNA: TGCGCCAGCAGCTTGACAGCGGGGCTCACAGATACGCAGTATTTT.

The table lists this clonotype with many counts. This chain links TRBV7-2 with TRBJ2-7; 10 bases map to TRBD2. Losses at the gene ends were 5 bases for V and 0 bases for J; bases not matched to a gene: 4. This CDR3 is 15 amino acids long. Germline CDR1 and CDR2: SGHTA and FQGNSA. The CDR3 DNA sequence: TGTGCCAGCAGCCACGGACTAGCGGCCTCCTACGAGCAGTACTTC. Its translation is CASSHGLAASYEQYF.

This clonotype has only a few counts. CDR3 residues: CSARALGGSNEQFF. CDR3 nucleotides: TGCAGTGCTAGAGCCCTTGGCGGTTCCAATGAGCAGTTCTTC. The chain recombines TRBV20-1 with TRBJ2-1; D is undetermined. The V end lost 1 base, the J end lost 6 bases, and 13 bases lay between the germline ends. The germline V gene encodes CDR1 DFQATT and CDR2 SNEGSKA (reference sequence). This CDR3 region has 14 residues.

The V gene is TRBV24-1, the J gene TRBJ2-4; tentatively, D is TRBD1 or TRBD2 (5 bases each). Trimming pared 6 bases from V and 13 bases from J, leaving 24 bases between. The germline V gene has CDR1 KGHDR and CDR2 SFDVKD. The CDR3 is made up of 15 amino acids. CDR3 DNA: TGTGCCACCAGTAAAAACGGGGCTTCCTACAATGAGCAGTACTTC. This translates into CATSKNGASYNEQYF.

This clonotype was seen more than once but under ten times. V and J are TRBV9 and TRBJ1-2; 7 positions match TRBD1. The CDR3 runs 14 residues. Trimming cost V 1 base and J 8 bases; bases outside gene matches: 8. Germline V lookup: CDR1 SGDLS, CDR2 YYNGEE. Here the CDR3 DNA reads TGTGCCAGCAGCGTATCGACAGGGATGAACGGCTACACCTTC. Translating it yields CASSVSTGMNGYTF.

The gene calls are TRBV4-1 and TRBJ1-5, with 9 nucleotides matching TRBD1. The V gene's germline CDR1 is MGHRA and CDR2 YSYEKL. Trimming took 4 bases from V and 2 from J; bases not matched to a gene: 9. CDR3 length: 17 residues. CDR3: CASSLSTGQGRNQPQHF. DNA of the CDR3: TGCGCCAGCAGCCTCAGTACGGGACAGGGTCGCAATCAGCCCCAGCATTTT.

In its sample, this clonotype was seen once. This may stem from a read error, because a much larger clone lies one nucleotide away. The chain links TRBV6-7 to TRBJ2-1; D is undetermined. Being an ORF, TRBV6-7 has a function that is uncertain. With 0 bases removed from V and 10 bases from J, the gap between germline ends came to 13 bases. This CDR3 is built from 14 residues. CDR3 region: CASSYSGHSYEQFF. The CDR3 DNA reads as TGTGCCAGCAGTTACTCGGGCCACTCCTACGAGCAGTTCTTC.